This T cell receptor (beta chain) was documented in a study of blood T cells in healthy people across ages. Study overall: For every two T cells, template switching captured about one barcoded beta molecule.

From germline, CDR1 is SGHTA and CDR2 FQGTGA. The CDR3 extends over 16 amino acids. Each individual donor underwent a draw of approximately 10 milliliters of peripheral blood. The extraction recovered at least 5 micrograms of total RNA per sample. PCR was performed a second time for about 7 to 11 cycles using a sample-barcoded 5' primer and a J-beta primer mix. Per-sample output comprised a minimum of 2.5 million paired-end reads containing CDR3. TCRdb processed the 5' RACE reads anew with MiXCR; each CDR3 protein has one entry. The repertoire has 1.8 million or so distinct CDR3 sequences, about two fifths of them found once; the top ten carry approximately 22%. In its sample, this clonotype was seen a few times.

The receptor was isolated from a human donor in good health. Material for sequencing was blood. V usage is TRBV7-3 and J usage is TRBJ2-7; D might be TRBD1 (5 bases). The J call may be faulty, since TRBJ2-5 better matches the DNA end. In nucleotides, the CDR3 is TGTGCCAGCAGCTTAACGAGTAGCCGACAAGGGGCGACCCAGTACTTC. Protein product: CASSLTSSRQGATQYF.